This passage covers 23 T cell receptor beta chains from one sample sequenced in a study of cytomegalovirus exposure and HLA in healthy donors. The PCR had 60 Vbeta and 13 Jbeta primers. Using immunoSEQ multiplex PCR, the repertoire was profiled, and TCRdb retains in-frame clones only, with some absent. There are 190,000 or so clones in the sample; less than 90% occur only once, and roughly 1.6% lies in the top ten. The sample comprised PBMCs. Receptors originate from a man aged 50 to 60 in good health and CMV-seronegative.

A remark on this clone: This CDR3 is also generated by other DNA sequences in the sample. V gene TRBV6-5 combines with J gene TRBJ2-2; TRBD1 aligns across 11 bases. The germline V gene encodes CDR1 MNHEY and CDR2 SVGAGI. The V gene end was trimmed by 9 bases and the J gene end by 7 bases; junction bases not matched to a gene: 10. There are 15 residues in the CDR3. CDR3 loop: CASSTDRGHFGELFF. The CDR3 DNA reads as TGTGCCAGTAGTACGGACAGGGGGCACTTCGGGGAGCTGTTTTTT.

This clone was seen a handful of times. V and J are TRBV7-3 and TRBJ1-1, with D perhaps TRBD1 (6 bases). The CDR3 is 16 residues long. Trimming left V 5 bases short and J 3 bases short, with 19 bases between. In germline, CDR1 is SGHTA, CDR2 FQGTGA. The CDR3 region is CASSHYTGSGDTEAFF. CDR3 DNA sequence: TGTGCCAGCAGCCATTACACAGGGTCGGGTGACACTGAAGCTTTCTTT.

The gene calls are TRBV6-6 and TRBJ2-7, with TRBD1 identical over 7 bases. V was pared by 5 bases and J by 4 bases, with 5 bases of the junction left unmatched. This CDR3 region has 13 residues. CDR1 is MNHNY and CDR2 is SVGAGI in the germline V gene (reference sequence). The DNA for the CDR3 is TGTGCCAGCAGTCCCGGACAGGTATACGAGCAGTACTTC. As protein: CASSPGQVYEQYF.

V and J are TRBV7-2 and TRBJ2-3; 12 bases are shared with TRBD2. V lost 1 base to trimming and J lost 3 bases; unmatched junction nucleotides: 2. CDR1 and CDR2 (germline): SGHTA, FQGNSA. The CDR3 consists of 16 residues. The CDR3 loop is CASSLELAGGTDTQYF. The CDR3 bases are TGTGCCAGCAGCTTAGAACTAGCGGGGGGTACAGATACGCAGTATTTT.

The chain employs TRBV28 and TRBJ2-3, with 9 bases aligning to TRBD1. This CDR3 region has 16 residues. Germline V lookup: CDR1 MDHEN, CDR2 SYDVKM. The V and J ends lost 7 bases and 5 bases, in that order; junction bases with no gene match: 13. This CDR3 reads CASKEQGAQWVDTQYF. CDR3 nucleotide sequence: TGTGCCAGCAAGGAACAGGGGGCTCAGTGGGTAGATACGCAGTATTTT.

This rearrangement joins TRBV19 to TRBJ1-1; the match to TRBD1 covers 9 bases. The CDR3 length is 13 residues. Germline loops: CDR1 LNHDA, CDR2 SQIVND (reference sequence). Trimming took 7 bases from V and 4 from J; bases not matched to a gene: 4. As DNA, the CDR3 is TGTGCCAGTAACCCGACAGGGGGCACTGAAGCTTTCTTT. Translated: CASNPTGGTEAFF.

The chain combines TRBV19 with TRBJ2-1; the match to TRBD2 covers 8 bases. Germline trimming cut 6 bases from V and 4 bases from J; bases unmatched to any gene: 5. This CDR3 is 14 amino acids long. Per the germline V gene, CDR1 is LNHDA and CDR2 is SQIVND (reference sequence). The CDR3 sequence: CASRKRETYNEQFF. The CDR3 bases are TGTGCCAGTAGGAAGCGGGAGACATACAATGAGCAGTTCTTC. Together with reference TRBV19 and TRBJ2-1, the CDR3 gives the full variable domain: DGGITQSPKYLFRKEGQNVTLSCEQNLNHDAMYWYRQDPGQGLRLIYYSQIVNDFQKGDIAEGYSVSREKKESFPLTVTSAQKNPTAFYLCASRKRETYNEQFFGPGTRLTVL.

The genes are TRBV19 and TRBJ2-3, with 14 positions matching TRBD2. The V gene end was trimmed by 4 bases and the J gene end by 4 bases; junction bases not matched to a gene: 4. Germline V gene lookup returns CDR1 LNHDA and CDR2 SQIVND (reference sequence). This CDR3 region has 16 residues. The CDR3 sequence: CASSTSGLAGADTQYF. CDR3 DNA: TGTGCCAGTAGTACCTCGGGACTAGCGGGGGCAGATACGCAGTATTTT.

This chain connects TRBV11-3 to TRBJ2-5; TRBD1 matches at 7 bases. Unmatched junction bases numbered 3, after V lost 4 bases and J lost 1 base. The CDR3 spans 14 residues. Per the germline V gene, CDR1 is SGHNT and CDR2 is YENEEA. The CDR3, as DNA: TGTGCCAGCAGCTCGACAGGGCCCCAAGAGACCCAGTACTTC. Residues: CASSSTGPQETQYF. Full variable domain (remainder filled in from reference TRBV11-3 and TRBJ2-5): EAGVVQSPRYKIIEKKQPVAFWCNPISGHNTLYWYLQNLGQGPELLIRYENEEAVDDSQLPKDRFSAERLKGVDSTLKIQPAELGDSAVYLCASSSTGPQETQYFGPGTRLLVL.

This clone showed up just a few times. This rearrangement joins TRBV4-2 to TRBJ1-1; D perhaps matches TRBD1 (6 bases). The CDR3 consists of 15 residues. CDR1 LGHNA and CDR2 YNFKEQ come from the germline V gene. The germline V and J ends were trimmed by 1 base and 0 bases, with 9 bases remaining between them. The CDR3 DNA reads TGTGCCAGCAGCCAAGGAACAGGGTTGAACACTGAAGCTTTCTTT. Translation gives CASSQGTGLNTEAFF.

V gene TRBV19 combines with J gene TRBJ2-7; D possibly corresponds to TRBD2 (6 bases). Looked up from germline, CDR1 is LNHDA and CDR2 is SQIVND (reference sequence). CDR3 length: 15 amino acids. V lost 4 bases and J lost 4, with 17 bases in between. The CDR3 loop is CASSTPGGAVYEQYF. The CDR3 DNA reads TGTGCCAGTAGTACCCCCGGGGGTGCGGTTTACGAGCAGTACTTC.

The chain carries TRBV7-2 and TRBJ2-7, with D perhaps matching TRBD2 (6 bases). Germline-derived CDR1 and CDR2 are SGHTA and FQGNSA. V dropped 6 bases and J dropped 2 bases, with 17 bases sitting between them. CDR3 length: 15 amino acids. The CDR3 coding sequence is TGTGCCAGCAGTTCCTGGGGCGGGGTAACCTACGAGCAGTACTTC. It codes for CASSSWGGVTYEQYF.

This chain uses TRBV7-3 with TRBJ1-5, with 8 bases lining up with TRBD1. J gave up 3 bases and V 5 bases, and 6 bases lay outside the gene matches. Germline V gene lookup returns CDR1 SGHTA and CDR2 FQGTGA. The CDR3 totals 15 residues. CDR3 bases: TGTGCCAGCAGCGCACAGGGGGGGGACAATCAGCCCCAGCATTTT. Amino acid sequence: CASSAQGGDNQPQHF.

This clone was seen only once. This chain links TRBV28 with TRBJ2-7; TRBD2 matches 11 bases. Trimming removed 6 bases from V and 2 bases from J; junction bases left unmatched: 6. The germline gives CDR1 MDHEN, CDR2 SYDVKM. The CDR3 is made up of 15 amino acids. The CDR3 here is CASSPLAGVPYEQYF. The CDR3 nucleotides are TGTGCCAGCAGCCCACTAGCGGGAGTCCCCTACGAGCAGTACTTC.

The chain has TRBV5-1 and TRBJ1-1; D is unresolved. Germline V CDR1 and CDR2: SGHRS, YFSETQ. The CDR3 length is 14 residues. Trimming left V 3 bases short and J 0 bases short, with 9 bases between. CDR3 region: CASSSGSVNTEAFF. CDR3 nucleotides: TGCGCCAGCAGCTCCGGGTCCGTGAACACTGAAGCTTTCTTT.

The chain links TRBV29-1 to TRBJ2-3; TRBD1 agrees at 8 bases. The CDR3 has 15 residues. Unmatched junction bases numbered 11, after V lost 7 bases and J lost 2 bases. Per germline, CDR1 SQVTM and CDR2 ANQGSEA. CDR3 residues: CSARTWGQATDTQYF. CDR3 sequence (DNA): TGCAGCGCCCGAACTTGGGGACAGGCCACAGATACGCAGTATTTT.

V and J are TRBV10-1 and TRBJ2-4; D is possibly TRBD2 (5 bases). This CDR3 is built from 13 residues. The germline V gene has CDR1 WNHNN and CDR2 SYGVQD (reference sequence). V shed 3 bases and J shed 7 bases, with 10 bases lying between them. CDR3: CASSDEEANIQYF. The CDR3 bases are TGCGCCAGCAGTGATGAGGAGGCGAACATTCAGTACTTC.

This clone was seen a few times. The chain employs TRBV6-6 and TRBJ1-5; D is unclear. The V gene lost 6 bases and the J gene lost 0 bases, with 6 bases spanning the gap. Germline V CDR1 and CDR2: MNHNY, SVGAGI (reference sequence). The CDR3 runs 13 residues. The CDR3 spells CASRGDSNQPQHF. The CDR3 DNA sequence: TGTGCCAGCAGAGGAGATAGCAATCAGCCCCAGCATTTT.

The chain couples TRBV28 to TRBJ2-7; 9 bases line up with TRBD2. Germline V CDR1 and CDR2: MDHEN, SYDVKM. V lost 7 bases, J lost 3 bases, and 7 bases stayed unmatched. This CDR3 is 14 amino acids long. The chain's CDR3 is CASTQSGGNYEQYF. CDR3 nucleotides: TGTGCCAGCACCCAGAGCGGGGGGAACTACGAGCAGTACTTC.

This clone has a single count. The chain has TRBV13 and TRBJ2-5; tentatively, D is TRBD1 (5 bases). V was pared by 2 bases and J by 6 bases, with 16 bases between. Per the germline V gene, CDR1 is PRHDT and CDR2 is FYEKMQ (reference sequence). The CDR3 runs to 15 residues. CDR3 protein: CASSLFTPRVKTQYF. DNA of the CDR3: TGTGCCAGCAGCTTATTTACACCCAGGGTAAAGACCCAGTACTTC.

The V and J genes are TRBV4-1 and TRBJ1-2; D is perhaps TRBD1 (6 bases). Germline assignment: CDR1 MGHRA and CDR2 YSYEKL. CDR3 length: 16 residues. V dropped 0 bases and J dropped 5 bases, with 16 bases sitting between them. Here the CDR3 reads CASSQDGYRAVYGYTF. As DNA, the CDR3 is TGCGCCAGCAGCCAAGATGGTTACAGGGCAGTTTATGGCTACACCTTC.

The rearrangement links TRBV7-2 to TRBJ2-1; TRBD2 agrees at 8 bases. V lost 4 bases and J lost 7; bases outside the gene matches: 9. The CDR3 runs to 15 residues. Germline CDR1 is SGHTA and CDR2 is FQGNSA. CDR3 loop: CASSSFGGAGNEQFF. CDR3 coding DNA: TGTGCCAGCAGCTCGTTCGGGGGGGCGGGAAATGAGCAGTTCTTC.

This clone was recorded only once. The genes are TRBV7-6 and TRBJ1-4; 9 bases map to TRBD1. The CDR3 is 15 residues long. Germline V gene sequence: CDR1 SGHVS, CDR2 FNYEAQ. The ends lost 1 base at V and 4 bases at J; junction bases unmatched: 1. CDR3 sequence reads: CASSLEDRGNEKLFF. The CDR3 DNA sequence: TGTGCCAGCAGCTTAGAGGACAGGGGTAATGAAAAACTGTTTTTT.